This record looks at one T cell receptor beta chain sequence and its context. The sample belongs to a study of T cells in Graves' hyperthyroidism and ophthalmopathy. RNA transcripts served as the template for amplifying TCR beta CDR3 regions. With the HTBI primer set, the TCR CDR3 went through a first round of RT-PCR. TCRdb re-called the multiplex PCR reads with MiXCR, one entry per CDR3 protein. The table includes about 570,000 distinct CDR3 sequences, around 46% detected once. Exclusion of patients followed from uncontrolled infection, other autoimmune disease, pregnancy or lactation. Every diagnosis used clinical symptoms, serum thyroxine and TRAb, thyroid ultrasound and orbital computed tomography. The V gene end was trimmed by 2 bases and the J gene end by 2 bases; junction bases not matched to a gene: 1. The CDR3 consists of 16 residues. Germline V gene lookup returns CDR1 LNHNV and CDR2 YYDKDF (reference sequence).

The genes are TRBV15 and TRBJ2-1; TRBD2 agrees at 12 bases. The sequenced sample was peripheral blood or thyroid tissue (not recorded which). The source is an adult woman with Graves' disease, either hyperthyroidism or ophthalmopathy (not recorded which). The CDR3 DNA sequence: TGTGCCACCAGCAGACGGACTAGCGGGACCTACAATGAGCAGTTCTTC. The encoded protein is CATSRRTSGTYNEQFF.